This T cell receptor (beta chain) was recovered during a study of cytomegalovirus exposure and HLA in healthy donors. Background on the study: The same platform was used for the 130 or so validation repertoires as for the roughly 670 first-cohort repertoires, as reported in a later analysis. Broader study findings: A few chains tied to CMV proved CMV antigen-specific in vitro. TCR clusters originating in the first cohort tended to co-occur in the roughly 130 validation repertoires, according to a later analysis.

The V gene lost 6 bases and the J gene lost 6 bases, with 12 bases spanning the gap. This CDR3 has 11 amino acids. Germline V gene lookup returns CDR1 SQVTM and CDR2 ANQGSEA. As for this clone: Its antigen is still unknown.

This table comes from immunoSEQ multiplex PCR, and its TCRdb copy is limited to in-frame clones, with some not included. Among about 160,000 clones listed, 86% were seen once. The chain links TRBV29-1 to TRBJ2-7; TRBD1 is a possible D gene (6 bases). The clonotype was recovered from a woman between 18 and 29 years old in good health and CMV-seronegative. Sequencing was done on a sample of PBMCs. The CDR3 DNA follows: TGCAGCGTAACAGGGTCCGGCGAGCAGTACTTC. Its protein is CSVTGSGEQYF.